These 29 T cell receptor beta chains came from one sample sequenced in a study of cytomegalovirus exposure and HLA in healthy donors. 60 Vbeta and 13 Jbeta primers were used in PCR. Using immunoSEQ multiplex PCR, the repertoire was profiled, and TCRdb retains in-frame clones only, with some absent. Counted here are 150,000 to 200,000 clones, roughly 82% occurring once; the ten biggest clones make up nearly 6.5%. The sequencing sample was made of PBMCs. Receptor source: a man over 45 in good health and CMV-seropositive.

The chain combines TRBV6-1 with TRBJ2-7, with D perhaps matching TRBD1 (5 bases). V dropped 3 bases and J dropped 6 bases, with 9 bases sitting between them. The CDR3 loop spans 12 amino acids. Germline V gives CDR1 MNHNS, CDR2 SASEGT. The CDR3 reads CASSDRGSEQYV. The DNA of the CDR3 is TGTGCCAGCAGTGATAGGGGTTCCGAGCAGTACGTC.

The chain combines TRBV5-1 with TRBJ1-4, with a possible D match to TRBD1 (5 bases). The germline V and J ends were trimmed by 0 bases and 8 bases, with 11 bases remaining between them. The CDR3 has 14 residues. CDR1 SGHRS and CDR2 YFSETQ come from the germline V gene. The CDR3 protein is CASSLGGEGEKLFF. The CDR3 DNA reads TGCGCCAGCAGCTTGGGAGGGGAGGGAGAAAAACTGTTTTTT.

The chain carries TRBV4-1 and TRBJ2-7; TRBD2 matches 8 bases. V gave up 0 bases and J gave up 7 bases; unmatched junction bases: 5. This CDR3 region has 14 residues. Germline V lookup: CDR1 MGHRA, CDR2 YSYEKL. The CDR3 DNA sequence: TGCGCCAGCAGCCAAGATCCCTTAGCGGGGGAGCAGTACTTC. Its protein is CASSQDPLAGEQYF.

The chain combines TRBV19 with TRBJ2-1; TRBD1 agrees at 9 bases. V was clipped by 9 bases and J by 3 bases; unmatched bases: 6. CDR3 size: 14 residues. Germline V gene lookup returns CDR1 LNHDA and CDR2 SQIVND (reference sequence). CDR3 residues: CASRGQGRYNEQFF. The CDR3 coding sequence is TGTGCCAGCCGGGGACAGGGCCGCTACAATGAGCAGTTCTTC.

The J gene is TRBJ2-5, the V gene TRBV2; no clear D gene. The CDR3 totals 13 residues. V dropped 3 bases and J dropped 5 bases, with 10 bases sitting between them. CDR1 and CDR2 from the germline V gene are SNHLY and FYNNEI. CDR3 sequence: CASSDGRTETQYF. Written as DNA, the CDR3 is TGTGCCAGCAGTGATGGGCGTACGGAGACCCAGTACTTC.

The chain has TRBV6-5 and TRBJ2-1; 10 bases align to TRBD1. Germline CDR1 MNHEY, CDR2 SVGAGI. The V gene end was trimmed by 2 bases and the J gene end by 9 bases; junction bases not matched to a gene: 10. The CDR3 covers 16 residues. The CDR3 DNA sequence: TGTGCCAGCAGTTACGGTCGGACAGGGGGGGAGAGTGAGCAGTTCTTC. It codes for CASSYGRTGGESEQFF.

This sequence joins TRBV7-9 and TRBJ1-4; D ambiguous. The CDR3 has 13 amino acids. The V end was cut by 4 bases, the J end by 4 bases, with 7 bases between. Germline values: CDR1 SEHNR, CDR2 FQNEAQ (reference sequence). The CDR3 is CASSSVVNEKLFF. The CDR3 DNA reads TGTGCCAGCAGCTCGGTCGTTAATGAAAAACTGTTTTTT.

The chain is built from TRBV21-1 and TRBJ1-1; the table names TRBD1, a call not compared with the DNA. TRBV21-1 is an annotated pseudogene. The CDR3 is 15 residues long. The CDR3 loop is CASSKADKLNTEAFF. The CDR3 DNA reads TGTGCCAGCAGCAAAGCGGACAAGTTGAACACTGAAGCTTTCTTT.

The sample holds one count of this clone. V and J are TRBV15 and TRBJ1-1, with TRBD1 matching over 7 bases. Trimming removed 5 bases from V and 0 bases from J; junction bases left unmatched: 9. This CDR3 has 16 residues. Germline values: CDR1 LNHNV, CDR2 YYDKDF (reference sequence). The CDR3 sequence: CATSLGGGQLNTEAFF. In nucleotides, the CDR3 is TGTGCCACCAGCCTCGGAGGGGGACAGCTGAACACTGAAGCTTTCTTT.

The rearrangement links TRBV28 to TRBJ1-4, with D possibly matching TRBD1 (5 bases). The CDR3 length is 14 residues. With 2 bases removed from V and 6 bases from J, the gap between germline ends came to 10 bases. CDR1 and CDR2 (germline): MDHEN, SYDVKM. The CDR3 loop is CASSLQGGYEKLFF. CDR3 bases: TGTGCCAGCAGTTTACAGGGAGGTTATGAAAAACTGTTTTTT.

This clone was observed a few times. CDR3: CASSLPANYGYTF. The CDR3 nucleotides are TGTGCCAGCAGTTTACCGGCTAACTATGGCTACACCTTC. The chain recombines TRBV28 with TRBJ1-2; D not certain. The V end lost 2 bases, the J end lost 0 bases, and 4 bases lay between the germline ends. This CDR3 is built from 13 residues. The germline V gene encodes CDR1 MDHEN and CDR2 SYDVKM.

The V call is TRBV6-5, the J call TRBJ1-4; tentative D call: TRBD1 (5 bases). Per germline, CDR1 MNHEY and CDR2 SVGAGI. The CDR3 totals 13 residues. V was trimmed by 8 bases and J by 7 bases, leaving 14 bases between them. CDR3 nucleotide sequence: TGTGCCAGCGCGGGGGTAGGGAGTGAAAAACTGTTTTTT. Translation gives CASAGVGSEKLFF.

In its sample, this clone was seen a few times. V and J are TRBV6-5 and TRBJ2-5, with 12 bases aligning to TRBD2. The CDR3 spans 15 residues. Losses at the gene ends were 5 bases for V and 5 bases for J; bases not matched to a gene: 6. CDR1 is MNHEY and CDR2 is SVGAGI in the germline V gene. The CDR3 region is CASSQGLAGVETQYF. The CDR3 DNA follows: TGTGCCAGCAGTCAGGGACTAGCGGGTGTGGAGACCCAGTACTTC.

This chain joins TRBV10-3 and TRBJ2-5; 7 positions match TRBD2. V dropped 6 bases and J dropped 5; count of bases not matched to a gene: 6. CDR1 and CDR2 (germline): ENHRY, SYGVKD. The CDR3 consists of 13 residues. CDR3 in DNA: TGTGCCATCAGGGACGGACTAGATGAGACCCAGTACTTC. It encodes CAIRDGLDETQYF.

V and J are TRBV19 and TRBJ1-1; 10 positions match TRBD1. The CDR3 totals 15 residues. CDR1 and CDR2 (germline): LNHDA, SQIVND (reference sequence). Trimming took 6 bases from V and 6 from J; bases not matched to a gene: 10. In DNA, the CDR3 is TGTGCCAGTAGCCAACCGCGGGACAGGGGTCCTGAAGCTTTCTTT. The encoded protein is CASSQPRDRGPEAFF.

The V and J genes are TRBV19 and TRBJ1-5; 10 bases match TRBD1. Germline loops: CDR1 LNHDA, CDR2 SQIVND (reference sequence). There are 16 residues in the CDR3. Trimming cost V 4 bases and J 4 bases; bases outside gene matches: 7. This CDR3 reads CASSTSRDRGNQPQHF. The CDR3 region has the DNA TGTGCCAGTAGTACGTCCCGGGACAGGGGAAATCAGCCCCAGCATTTT.

This chain connects TRBV6-5 to TRBJ1-2; no clear D gene. This CDR3 has 11 residues. V was clipped by 4 bases and J by 3 bases, with 3 bases between them. CDR1 and CDR2 (germline): MNHEY, SVGAGI. CDR3 sequence (DNA): TGTGCCAGCAGTTCCGACTATGGCTACACCTTC. Encoded protein: CASSSDYGYTF.

The rearrangement links TRBV6-5 to TRBJ1-6; 7 bases are shared with TRBD1. The CDR3 is 16 residues long. CDR1 is MNHEY and CDR2 is SVGAGI in the germline V gene. V lost 2 bases to trimming and J lost 7 bases; unmatched junction nucleotides: 8. CDR3 bases: TGTGCCAGCAGTTACACGATCCGACAGGGAAATTCACCCCTCCACTTT. Protein: CASSYTIRQGNSPLHF.

The rearrangement uses TRBV5-1 and TRBJ1-4; unclear D gene. V lost 2 bases and J 8 bases, leaving 13 bases between the germline ends. CDR1 and CDR2 from the germline V gene are SGHRS and YFSETQ. This CDR3 region has 14 residues. CDR3 amino acids: CASSFGMLQEKLFF. Written as DNA, the CDR3 is TGCGCCAGCAGCTTCGGGATGTTACAGGAAAAACTGTTTTTT.

This clone has just one count. This chain links TRBV5-1 with TRBJ2-5; 9 bases align to TRBD2. V gave up 1 base and J gave up 4 bases; unmatched junction bases: 11. The CDR3 is made up of 17 amino acids. Germline V gene data show CDR1 as SGHRS and CDR2 as YFSETQ. CDR3 amino acids: CASSLPNSGSSGETQYF. DNA of the CDR3: TGCGCCAGCAGCTTGCCGAATAGCGGGAGCTCGGGAGAGACCCAGTACTTC. Variable domain in full (rest from reference TRBV5-1 and TRBJ2-5): KAGVTQTPRYLIKTRGQQVTLSCSPISGHRSVSWYQQTPGQGLQFLFEYFSETQRNKGNFPGRFSGRQFSNSRSEMNVSTLELGDSALYLCASSLPNSGSSGETQYFGPGTRLLVL.

The chain employs TRBV19 and TRBJ1-3; no definite D call. CDR1 and CDR2 (germline): LNHDA, SQIVND (reference sequence). The CDR3 is made up of 16 amino acids. Trimming left V 3 bases short and J 0 bases short, with 12 bases between. The CDR3 bases are TGTGCCAGTAGTATTGTCTCTGCGTTCTCTGGAAACACCATATATTTT. This gives the protein CASSIVSAFSGNTIYF. Full variable domain (rest looked up from reference TRBV19 and TRBJ1-3): DGGITQSPKYLFRKEGQNVTLSCEQNLNHDAMYWYRQDPGQGLRLIYYSQIVNDFQKGDIAEGYSVSREKKESFPLTVTSAQKNPTAFYLCASSIVSAFSGNTIYFGEGSWLTVV.

The chain uses TRBV18 and TRBJ1-1; 7 bases fit TRBD1. With V trimmed by 2 bases and J by 4 bases, 16 bases remained unmatched. CDR1 is KGHSH, CDR2 LQKENI, per germline. The CDR3 extends over 18 amino acids. CDR3 region: CASSPRRAGGYGGTEAFF. CDR3 nucleotide sequence: TGTGCCAGCTCACCAAGAAGGGCAGGGGGTTACGGGGGCACTGAAGCTTTCTTT.

This sequence joins TRBV29-1 and TRBJ2-7; maybe TRBD1 (6 bases). The CDR3 runs 12 residues. The germline V gene encodes CDR1 SQVTM and CDR2 ANQGSEA. V lost 7 bases and J 1 base, leaving 11 bases between the germline ends. The CDR3 DNA follows: TGCAGCGCATCAGGGGCGTCCTACGAGCAGTACTTC. It yields the protein CSASGASYEQYF.

V gene TRBV4-1 combines with J gene TRBJ2-3, with a possible D match to TRBD1 (6 bases). Trimming took off 0 bases at V and 7 bases at J, with 14 bases between the two ends. The CDR3 extends over 15 amino acids. Looked up from germline, CDR1 is MGHRA and CDR2 is YSYEKL. CDR3: CASSQDQQGAYTQYF. For the CDR3, the DNA is TGCGCCAGCAGCCAAGATCAACAGGGCGCTTATACGCAGTATTTT.

The genes are TRBV5-1 and TRBJ2-3; TRBD1 aligns across 7 bases. This CDR3 is built from 16 residues. Germline trimming cut 4 bases from V and 4 bases from J; bases unmatched to any gene: 12. The germline V gene has CDR1 SGHRS and CDR2 YFSETQ. CDR3 region: CASSLKINRGADTQYF. CDR3 coding DNA: TGCGCCAGCAGCCTAAAAATCAACAGGGGAGCAGATACGCAGTATTTT. Full variable domain (rest looked up from reference TRBV5-1 and TRBJ2-3): KAGVTQTPRYLIKTRGQQVTLSCSPISGHRSVSWYQQTPGQGLQFLFEYFSETQRNKGNFPGRFSGRQFSNSRSEMNVSTLELGDSALYLCASSLKINRGADTQYFGPGTRLTVL.

This chain connects TRBV2 to TRBJ1-3, with 7 bases identical to TRBD1. V was clipped by 10 bases and J by 0 bases; unmatched bases: 3. The CDR3 has 13 amino acids. The germline CDR1 and CDR2 sequences are SNHLY and FYNNEI. CDR3 bases: TGTGCCAACAGACAGGGCTCTGGAAACACCATATATTTT. Translated, it gives CANRQGSGNTIYF.

CDR3 loop: CASSRQGATDTQYF. CDR3 DNA sequence: TGTGCCAGCTCACGGCAGGGGGCTACAGATACGCAGTATTTT. This chain joins TRBV18 and TRBJ2-3, with 8 bases identical to TRBD1. V dropped 4 bases and J dropped 3; count of bases not matched to a gene: 3. CDR3 size: 14 residues. Per germline, CDR1 KGHSH and CDR2 LQKENI.

This clone was seen just once. The V call is TRBV5-4, the J call TRBJ1-2, with TRBD1 identical over 10 bases. CDR3 size: 15 residues. Germline V gene lookup returns CDR1 SGHNT and CDR2 YYREEE (reference sequence). Losses at the gene ends were 5 bases for V and 8 bases for J; bases not matched to a gene: 12. As DNA, the CDR3 is TGTGCCAGCAGGACGGACAGGGGGATCGTCTCCGGCTACACCTTC. The encoded protein is CASRTDRGIVSGYTF.

This chain links TRBV5-1 with TRBJ2-1; 8 bases line up with TRBD2. Germline V CDR1 and CDR2: SGHRS, YFSETQ. The CDR3 sequence is 15 residues long. Losses at the gene ends were 0 bases for V and 8 bases for J; bases not matched to a gene: 7. The CDR3 protein is CASSLVAGAGDEQFF. The CDR3 coding sequence is TGCGCCAGCAGCTTGGTGGCGGGAGCGGGAGATGAGCAGTTCTTC.